This T cell receptor (beta chain) is from a study of blood T cell repertoires in COVID-19. Across the study: COVID-19 samples from acute and convalescent phases originated in the United States, Italy and Spain.

The sample holds one count of this clone. It is unclear where the CDR3 begins or ends on the DNA, so no DNA is shown, and the CDR3 is as TCRdb lists it. TCRdb keeps only in-frame clones here, not all; method: immunoSEQ multiplex PCR. The sample carries around 180,000 clones, approximately 74% recorded once. Germline V gene sequence: CDR1 MNHEY, CDR2 SMNVEV (reference sequence). The CDR3 region is 12 residues in length, termini included. The chain joins TRBV27 to TRBJ2-1; TRBD2 is the table's D call, not checked against the DNA. The receptor was isolated from a woman older than 75 with acute or convalescent COVID-19. Sequenced sample: peripheral blood. CDR3 residues: CASSSVPLWQFF.